This T cell receptor (beta chain) comes out of a study of radiotherapy plus CTLA-4 blockade in lung cancer. Each patient with chemo-refractory metastatic non-small-cell lung cancer was treated with focal radiation plus CTLA-4 blockade using ipilimumab. Deletions cut 3 bases from V and 6 bases from J, with 11 bases between. The CDR3 loop spans 13 amino acids. Germline-derived CDR1 and CDR2 are SNHLY and FYNNEI. Data came from immunoSEQ multiplex PCR; TCRdb stores just in-frame clones and leaves some out. The profile covers roughly 90,000 clones, with about 78% appearing a single time and about 14% taken by the ten largest.

This clonotype was obtained from a human donor with non-small cell lung cancer that progressed on radiotherapy plus ipilimumab. V usage is TRBV2 and J usage is TRBJ1-1; possibly TRBD1 for D (6 bases). Material: peripheral blood, obtained from a patient treated with radiotherapy plus ipilimumab. The CDR3 sequence is CASSDYKGAEAFF. In DNA form, the CDR3 reads TGTGCCAGCAGTGACTACAAGGGGGCTGAAGCTTTCTTT.